These 22 T cell receptor beta chains share one sample of origin, sequenced in a study of regulatory T cells in long-lasting Graves disease. Sample time point: newly diagnosed GD, antithyroid drugs for less than 3 months. Extracted PBMC RNA gave rise to the TCR library. For TCR beta, libraries came from iRepertoire HTBI primers and Arm-PCR of CDR3 regions. Via MiXCR, TCRdb re-called the multiplex PCR reads, giving one row per CDR3 protein. This repertoire shows about 430,000 distinct CDR3 sequences, around 16% found once; its top ten account for over 7.5%. This same sample was also part of a study on T cells in Graves' hyperthyroidism and ophthalmopathy.

Sequences were derived from peripheral blood mononuclear cells (PBMCs), sampled at new diagnosis, from a patient treated with antithyroid drugs. These receptors were collected from a woman in her forties with Graves disease.

This clonotype was recorded at least ten times. The junction differs from germline at one of its ends, possibly a read error. The chain is built from TRBV19 and TRBJ2-1; 7 bases are shared with TRBD2. Germline CDR1 and CDR2: LNHDA and SQIVND (reference sequence). This CDR3 contains 13 residues. CDR3 nucleotides: TGTGCCAGTAGTCCGCGGGGGTACAGTGAGCAGTTCTTC. This translates into CASSPRGYSEQFF.

The chain uses TRBV29-1 and TRBJ2-1; D gene ambiguous. With 2 bases removed from V and 10 bases from J, the gap between germline ends came to 15 bases. Germline V CDR1 and CDR2: SQVTM, ANQGSEA. This CDR3 has 13 amino acids. The DNA of the CDR3 is TGCAGCGTTGAAAAAAGGACCCCCGAGGAGCAGTTCTTC. Translated: CSVEKRTPEEQFF.

A word on this clonotype: As the CDR3 is not closed by the conserved phenylalanine or tryptophan, this likely results from a read error. CDR3 sequence: CASSEYFSGGPEAFL. Here the CDR3 DNA reads TGTGCCAGCAGTGAATACTTCTCAGGGGGACCCGAAGCTTTCCTT. The chain joins TRBV25-1 to TRBJ1-1; TRBD1 matches 7 bases. The J segment lost 8 bases and the V segment lost 0 bases, leaving 9 bases of the junction unmatched. The germline V gene has CDR1 MGHDK and CDR2 SYGVNS. The CDR3 sequence is 15 residues long.

This clonotype was counted only a few times. V and J are TRBV5-4 and TRBJ2-5, with D perhaps TRBD2 (5 bases). Trimming removed 2 bases at V and 6 bases at J, with 11 bases between. The CDR3 totals 13 residues. Germline V gives CDR1 SGHNT, CDR2 YYREEE (reference sequence). In nucleotides, the CDR3 is TGTGCCAGCAGCTTCGGAGGAATAAAGACCCAGTACTTC. Its protein product is CASSFGGIKTQYF.

This clonotype was picked up many times. The V and J genes are TRBV20-1 and TRBJ2-1; D may be TRBD2 (6 bases). Germline CDR1 reads DFQATT; CDR2 reads SNEGSKA (reference sequence). This CDR3 has 14 residues. V was pared by 5 bases and J by 0 bases, with 11 bases between. The CDR3 DNA reads TGCAGTGCTCTGGGCGGGGACTCCTACAATGAGCAGTTCTTC. Its translation is CSALGGDSYNEQFF.

This clonotype was seen many times. The chain links TRBV18 to TRBJ2-1; D gene unclear. The CDR3 has 15 amino acids. Germline V lookup: CDR1 KGHSH, CDR2 LQKENI. V was pared by 3 bases and J by 0 bases, with 9 bases between. The CDR3 protein is CASSPLNGSYNEQFF. DNA for the CDR3: TGTGCCAGCTCACCCTTAAACGGCTCCTACAATGAGCAGTTCTTC.

The table lists this clonotype with many counts. V usage is TRBV6-1 and J usage is TRBJ1-2; weak D call: TRBD1 (5 bases). In germline, CDR1 is MNHNS, CDR2 SASEGT. The CDR3 has 12 residues. With 5 bases removed from V and 12 bases from J, the gap between germline ends came to 16 bases. CDR3 sequence (DNA): TGTGCCAGCAGTACTGAGGGGCTAGTCCACACCTTC. Translation: CASSTEGLVHTF.

The chain links TRBV5-8 to TRBJ1-5; no clear D. The CDR3 is made up of 15 amino acids. V was cut by 1 base and J by 2 bases, with 10 bases left in between. CDR1 is SGHTS, CDR2 YDEGEE, per germline. Here the CDR3 reads CASSLWLSGNQPQHF. In nucleotides, the CDR3 is TGTGCCAGCAGCTTGTGGCTTTCTGGCAATCAGCCCCAGCATTTT.

In its sample, this clonotype was seen a few times. The rearrangement uses TRBV20-1 and TRBJ1-4; no clear D. Germline V gene sequence: CDR1 DFQATT, CDR2 SNEGSKA (reference sequence). This CDR3 comprises 14 residues. The ends were cut back, 2 bases at V and 12 bases at J, with 19 bases in the middle. CDR3 loop: CSARRLTSAVELFF. CDR3 coding DNA: TGCAGTGCTAGAAGGTTGACCTCGGCTGTGGAACTGTTTTTT.

This clonotype was detected ten times or more. This rearrangement joins TRBV29-1 to TRBJ1-1; D is uncertain. The CDR3 covers 11 residues. CDR1 SQVTM and CDR2 ANQGSEA come from the germline V gene. The V and J ends lost 3 bases and 6 bases respectively, with 8 bases between them. CDR3 amino acids: CSVEREPEAFF. CDR3 sequence (DNA): TGCAGCGTTGAGCGGGAGCCTGAAGCTTTCTTT.

This clonotype was recorded at least ten times. The genes are TRBV28 and TRBJ1-2; D is possibly TRBD1 (5 bases). CDR1 is MDHEN and CDR2 is SYDVKM in the germline V gene. The CDR3 totals 13 residues. V was cut by 11 bases and J by 3 bases, with 16 bases left in between. The CDR3 sequence is CAAGGQGDYGYTF. The CDR3 nucleotides are TGTGCCGCCGGAGGGCAGGGTGACTATGGCTACACCTTC.

The chain recombines TRBV6-2 or TRBV6-3 with TRBJ2-2; TRBD2 agrees at 7 bases. Germline V gene lookup returns CDR1 MNHEY and CDR2 SVGEGT. This CDR3 contains 16 residues. The V and J ends lost 6 bases and 6 bases, in that order; junction bases with no gene match: 13. The CDR3 region is CASRFGLDSKPGELFF. The CDR3 DNA sequence: TGTGCCAGCAGATTCGGACTAGACTCAAAGCCCGGGGAGCTGTTTTTT.

The table lists this clonotype with many counts. The V call is TRBV30, the J call TRBJ1-2; a possible D gene is TRBD1 (5 bases). The CDR3 has 15 residues. Trimming removed 0 bases at V and 7 bases at J, with 18 bases between. Germline V CDR1 and CDR2: GTSNPN, SVGIG (reference sequence). The CDR3 reads CAWSVRRDGGSGYTF. The DNA for the CDR3 is TGTGCCTGGAGTGTACGACGGGACGGTGGTTCTGGCTACACCTTC. Full variable domain (remainder filled in from reference TRBV30 and TRBJ1-2): SQTIHQWPATLVQPVGSPLSLECTVEGTSNPNLYWYRQAAGRGLQLLFYSVGIGQISSEVPQNLSASRPQDRQFILSSKKLLLSDSGFYLCAWSVRRDGGSGYTFGSGTRLTVV.

This clonotype is a singleton in its sample. Since a much larger clone is just one base distant, this may be a read error. The chain links TRBV11-3 to TRBJ2-2, with D perhaps matching TRBD1 (5 bases). V was trimmed by 8 bases and J by 10 bases, leaving 17 bases between them. The germline V gene has CDR1 SGHNT and CDR2 YENEEA. The CDR3 is 13 residues long. This CDR3 reads CASARQGPAELFF. DNA of the CDR3: TGTGCCAGCGCCCGTCAGGGCCCCGCGGAGCTGTTTTTT. The entire variable domain, with the rest obtained from reference TRBV11-3 and TRBJ2-2, is as follows: EAGVVQSPRYKIIEKKQPVAFWCNPISGHNTLYWYLQNLGQGPELLIRYENEEAVDDSQLPKDRFSAERLKGVDSTLKIQPAELGDSAVYLCASARQGPAELFFGEGSRLTVL.

The CDR3 loop is CASSFHRETSHEQFF. The CDR3 DNA reads as TGTGCCAGCAGCTTTCACAGGGAAACGTCCCATGAGCAGTTCTTC. This sequence joins TRBV7-8 and TRBJ2-1; perhaps TRBD1 as D (6 bases). The CDR3 totals 15 residues. The germline V gene encodes CDR1 SGHVS and CDR2 FQNEAQ. With 3 bases removed from V and 8 bases from J, the gap between germline ends came to 17 bases.

Ten or more counts support this clonotype. V and J are TRBV20-1 and TRBJ2-1, with TRBD2 matching 10 bases. CDR1 and CDR2 (germline): DFQATT, SNEGSKA (reference sequence). Losses at the gene ends were 4 bases for V and 0 bases for J; bases not matched to a gene: 3. The CDR3 runs to 15 residues. The CDR3 loop reads CSANGLAVSYNEQFF. Written as DNA, the CDR3 is TGCAGTGCTAATGGACTAGCGGTCTCCTACAATGAGCAGTTCTTC.

This clonotype was observed many times. The chain's CDR3 is CASKRELSGNEQYF. In DNA form, the CDR3 reads TGTGCCTCAAAGCGGGAGTTAAGTGGGAACGAGCAGTACTTC. This sequence joins TRBV10-3 and TRBJ2-7, with 8 bases fitting TRBD2. This CDR3 comprises 14 residues. Germline lookup yields CDR1 ENHRY and CDR2 SYGVKD. Trimming at V came to 11 bases and at J to 5 bases, leaving 14 bases not matched to a gene.

The rearrangement joins TRBV19 to TRBJ2-7; D perhaps matches TRBD2 (6 bases). The CDR3 totals 14 residues. Germline V lookup: CDR1 LNHDA, CDR2 SQIVND (reference sequence). Trimming removed 3 bases at V and 3 bases at J, with 12 bases between. The CDR3 sequence: CASSISGRFYEQYF. CDR3 DNA: TGTGCCAGTAGTATTAGCGGAAGATTCTACGAGCAGTACTTC. Variable domain in full (rest from reference TRBV19 and TRBJ2-7): DGGITQSPKYLFRKEGQNVTLSCEQNLNHDAMYWYRQDPGQGLRLIYYSQIVNDFQKGDIAEGYSVSREKKESFPLTVTSAQKNPTAFYLCASSISGRFYEQYFGPGTRLTVT.

This rearrangement joins TRBV6-1 to TRBJ1-5; D is perhaps TRBD1 (5 bases). The CDR3 extends over 11 amino acids. Germline CDR1 reads MNHNS; CDR2 reads SASEGT. CDR3: CAQGENQPQHF. CDR3 sequence (DNA): TGTGCTCAAGGGGAAAATCAGCCCCAGCATTTT.

This clonotype was recorded at least ten times. The CDR3 protein is CASSLGEGSQETQYF. In DNA form, the CDR3 reads TGCGCCAGCAGCCTGGGGGAGGGCAGCCAAGAGACCCAGTACTTC. V usage is TRBV5-1 and J usage is TRBJ2-5; TRBD2 agrees at 7 bases. V lost 4 bases and J lost 1; bases outside the gene matches: 7. The CDR3 runs 15 residues. CDR1 and CDR2 (germline): SGHRS, YFSETQ.

This clonotype has a count of ten or more. The chain couples TRBV14 to TRBJ1-2, with a possible D match to TRBD1 (5 bases). The V end lost 0 bases, the J end lost 13 bases, and 21 bases lay between the germline ends. Germline-derived CDR1 and CDR2 are SGHDN and FVKESK. The CDR3 is made up of 15 amino acids. The CDR3 region is CASSQDLAGLMAFTF. Here the CDR3 DNA reads TGTGCCAGCAGCCAAGATCTGGCAGGGTTAATGGCTTTCACCTTC.

This clonotype was seen many times. This chain connects TRBV15 to TRBJ2-3; the D call may be TRBD1 or TRBD2 (5 bases each). V was pared by 1 base and J by 9 bases, with 26 bases between. There are 18 residues in the CDR3. Germline loops: CDR1 LNHNV, CDR2 YYDKDF (reference sequence). The CDR3 sequence is CATSRVRTRTDEWGTQYF. CDR3 in DNA: TGTGCCACCAGCAGAGTAAGAACTAGGACGGACGAGTGGGGCACGCAGTATTTT.